These 32 T cell receptor beta chains share one sample of origin, sequenced in a study of T cell repertoires in cytomegalovirus infection. The antigens these receptors bind are not known. TCRdb reprocessed the reads via MiXCR and lists one record per CDR3 protein. Of roughly 120,000 distinct CDR3 sequences listed, over 9.5% are singletons. Specimen: PBMCs, sequenced either directly or after in vitro stimulation (not recorded which). These receptors all stem from a human donor in good health (CMV status not recorded). Some clones in this sample may be carry-over from other donors' samples.

This clonotype was counted ten times or more. V and J are TRBV2 and TRBJ2-2, with D uncertain. This CDR3 is built from 14 residues. CDR1 is SNHLY and CDR2 is FYNNEI in the germline V gene. V dropped 4 bases and J dropped 5 bases, with 11 bases sitting between them. CDR3 nucleotides: TGTGCCAGCAGTGTCCGGATTGGGACCGGGGAGCTGTTTTTT. Its protein is CASSVRIGTGELFF.

This clonotype was recorded a few times. CDR3 sequence: CASTDSQTGELFF. The CDR3 DNA sequence: TGCGCCAGCACCGACAGCCAGACCGGGGAGCTGTTTTTT. V is TRBV5-1 and J is TRBJ2-2, with D possibly TRBD1 on 5 matching bases. Trimming cost V 6 bases and J 5 bases, with 11 bases left between them. Per germline, CDR1 SGHRS and CDR2 YFSETQ. This CDR3 contains 13 residues.

V usage is TRBV20-1 and J usage is TRBJ2-1; tentatively, D is TRBD2 (6 bases). CDR3 length: 14 residues. The V end lost 4 bases, the J end lost 7 bases, and 17 bases lay between the germline ends. Germline V gives CDR1 DFQATT, CDR2 SNEGSKA (reference sequence). CDR3 loop: CSAKPRTGRNEQFF. The CDR3 DNA follows: TGCAGTGCTAAGCCAAGGACTGGGAGGAATGAGCAGTTCTTC.

This chain connects TRBV20-1 to TRBJ2-3; D is perhaps TRBD2 (5 bases). The CDR3 is 15 amino acids. The V end lost 5 bases, the J end lost 2 bases, and 17 bases lay between the germline ends. Germline V gene lookup returns CDR1 DFQATT and CDR2 SNEGSKA (reference sequence). The CDR3 reads CSARRGSALTDTQYF. CDR3 coding DNA: TGCAGTGCTCGGAGAGGGAGCGCCCTCACAGATACGCAGTATTTT.

This clonotype appeared a few times. This chain joins TRBV20-1 and TRBJ2-1, with TRBD2 identical over 7 bases. CDR1 is DFQATT and CDR2 is SNEGSKA in the germline V gene (reference sequence). The CDR3 spans 15 residues. V was clipped by 4 bases and J by 5 bases; unmatched bases: 11. The CDR3 reads CSATMAAGSDNEQFF. CDR3 bases: TGCAGTGCTACAATGGCAGCGGGATCCGACAATGAGCAGTTCTTC.

The table lists this clonotype with many counts. A read error may account for a junction end that differs from germline. V is TRBV11-2 and J is TRBJ2-4; D might be TRBD1 (6 bases). CDR1 is SGHAT and CDR2 is FQNNGV in the germline V gene. This CDR3 comprises 13 residues. CDR3 DNA: TGTGCCAGCAGCTTCTCCTCCGGGACAATAGTGAACTTC. It translates to CASSFSSGTIVNF.

This clonotype was counted a few times. The chain employs TRBV6-2 or TRBV6-3 and TRBJ2-7; D unresolved. This CDR3 is 11 amino acids long. Germline V gene lookup returns CDR1 MNHEY and CDR2 SVGEGT. V lost 6 bases to trimming and J lost 6 bases, with 9 bases between them. The CDR3 DNA reads as TGTGCCAGCAGAGAGTCCGGCGAGCAGTACTTC. It yields the protein CASRESGEQYF.

This rearrangement joins TRBV12-3 or TRBV12-4 to TRBJ1-2; 7 bases line up with TRBD1. This CDR3 is 13 amino acids long. V dropped 5 bases and J dropped 5; count of bases not matched to a gene: 5. The CDR3 loop reads CASSQGGIYGYTF. CDR3 coding DNA: TGTGCCAGCAGTCAGGGGGGAATTTATGGCTACACCTTC.

The chain employs TRBV20-1 and TRBJ2-1; 9 bases align to TRBD2. V trimming: 6 bases; J trimming: 8 bases; junction bases outside the gene matches: 8. In germline, CDR1 is DFQATT, CDR2 SNEGSKA (reference sequence). This CDR3 spans 13 amino acids. In nucleotides, the CDR3 is TGCAGTGCGGACATAGCGGGAGTCCATGAGCAGTTCTTC. Encoded protein: CSADIAGVHEQFF.

The chain joins TRBV7-2 to TRBJ1-2, with D possibly TRBD1 on 6 matching bases. The germline gives CDR1 SGHTA, CDR2 FQGNSA. The CDR3 spans 14 residues. V was cut by 5 bases and J by 2 bases, with 12 bases left in between. The CDR3 loop is CASSRGQYNYGYTF. CDR3 coding DNA: TGTGCCAGCAGCCGCGGACAGTACAACTATGGCTACACCTTC.

This clonotype was counted only a few times. The V and J genes are TRBV12-3 or TRBV12-4 and TRBJ2-2, with TRBD2 matching over 11 bases. The length of the CDR3 is 14 residues. Trimming cost V 6 bases and J 3 bases; bases outside gene matches: 0. DNA for the CDR3: TGTGCCAGCAGGGGACTAGCGGACACCGGGGAGCTGTTTTTT. Encoded protein: CASRGLADTGELFF.

Remarks on this clonotype: This may come from a read error, since a much larger clone is one base off. J is TRBJ1-4 and V is TRBV28; D gene uncertain. The CDR3 is made up of 12 amino acids. In germline, CDR1 is MDHEN, CDR2 SYDVKM. Here the CDR3 DNA reads TGTGTCAGCGAAGCAACTAATGAAAAACTGTTTTTT. This codes for CVSEATNEKLFF. Filled out from reference TRBV28 and TRBJ1-4, the complete variable domain reads DVKVTQSSRYLVKRTGEKVFLECVQDMDHENMFWYRQDPGLGLRLIYFSYDVKMKEKGDIPEGYSVSREKKERFSLILESASTNQTSMYLCVSEATNEKLFFGSGTQLSVL.

This chain uses TRBV11-2 with TRBJ2-3; D gene unclear. The CDR3 is made up of 13 amino acids. The V end was cut by 2 bases, the J end by 3 bases, with 6 bases between. CDR1 is SGHAT, CDR2 FQNNGV, per germline. The CDR3 DNA follows: TGTGCCAGCAGCTTAAAGGAGACAGATACGCAGTATTTT. Residues: CASSLKETDTQYF.

The chain links TRBV6-1 to TRBJ1-1; 7 nucleotides match TRBD1. Germline trimming cut 6 bases from V and 4 bases from J; bases unmatched to any gene: 8. Germline V gene lookup returns CDR1 MNHNS and CDR2 SASEGT. This CDR3 is 14 amino acids long. CDR3 DNA sequence: TGTGCCAGCAGATCCACAGGGGTCTCCACTGAAGCTTTCTTT. It is translated as CASRSTGVSTEAFF.

The J gene is TRBJ2-5, the V gene TRBV6-1, with 7 bases aligning to TRBD1. There are 15 residues in the CDR3. Germline CDR1 and CDR2: MNHNS and SASEGT. V shed 8 bases, J shed 1 base, and the junction held 10 bases outside the gene matches. In nucleotides, the CDR3 is TGTGCCAGCGCCTTAGACAGGGTGGCCCAAGAGACCCAGTACTTC. The encoded protein is CASALDRVAQETQYF.

Many counts were recorded for this clonotype. The chain combines TRBV12-3 or TRBV12-4 with TRBJ2-1; possible D gene TRBD1, 6 bases. The length of the CDR3 is 18 residues. Trimming took 5 bases from V and 2 from J, leaving 22 bases between them. This chain's CDR3 is CASSLETMGHQTYNEQFF. For the CDR3, the DNA is TGTGCCAGCAGTCTTGAAACGATGGGACACCAAACCTACAATGAGCAGTTCTTC.

This clonotype was observed at least ten times. This chain uses TRBV7-8 with TRBJ2-3; no clear D. The V gene lost 7 bases and the J gene lost 1 base, with 12 bases spanning the gap. In germline, CDR1 is SGHVS, CDR2 FQNEAQ. The length of the CDR3 is 14 residues. CDR3 protein: CASNKPDGTDTQYF. The CDR3, as DNA: TGTGCCAGCAACAAGCCGGACGGCACAGATACGCAGTATTTT. Full variable domain (outside the CDR3, taken from reference TRBV7-8 and TRBJ2-3): GAGVSQSPRYKVAKRGQDVALRCDPISGHVSLFWYQQALGQGPEFLTYFQNEAQLDKSGLPSDRFFAERPEGSVSTLKIQRTQQEDSAVYLCASNKPDGTDTQYFGPGTRLTVL.

This clonotype occurred many times. The V and J genes are TRBV12-3 or TRBV12-4 and TRBJ1-6; D is unresolved. Between the trimmed V and J ends, which lost 7 bases and 9 bases, there was a span of 13 bases. CDR3 length: 13 residues. The CDR3 coding sequence is TGTGCCAGCAATAAGGCTCTCGGTTCACCCCTCCACTTT. Translated: CASNKALGSPLHF.

This clonotype occurred a few times. This sequence joins TRBV5-1 and TRBJ1-6; no firm D call. V gave up 4 bases and J gave up 7 bases, with 12 bases separating them. This CDR3 has 14 residues. Per the germline V gene, CDR1 is SGHRS and CDR2 is YFSETQ. CDR3 nucleotides: TGCGCCAGCAGCGAGGCGAGCCCGAATTCACCCCTCCACTTT. Its protein product is CASSEASPNSPLHF.

V gene TRBV6-2 or TRBV6-3 combines with J gene TRBJ2-4; D may be TRBD2 (6 bases). This CDR3 is built from 17 residues. V lost 7 bases and J 0 bases, leaving 19 bases between the germline ends. Germline CDR1 and CDR2: MNHEY and SVGEGT. The CDR3 DNA reads TGTGCCAGCACCAAAAGTGGAAGGGGACTAGCCAAAAACATTCAGTACTTC. This sequence encodes CASTKSGRGLAKNIQYF.

A few counts support this clonotype. The rearrangement links TRBV29-1 to TRBJ1-1, with D hard to call. The length of the CDR3 is 13 residues. CDR1 is SQVTM and CDR2 is ANQGSEA in the germline V gene. V was pared by 4 bases and J by 2 bases, with 11 bases between. CDR3 DNA sequence: TGCAGCGTTGTAAGTCAAGAAAACACTGAAGCTTTCTTT. This codes for CSVVSQENTEAFF.

The V call is TRBV28, the J call TRBJ1-5; weak D call: TRBD1 (5 bases). Germline values: CDR1 MDHEN, CDR2 SYDVKM. V was cut by 2 bases and J by 8 bases, with 13 bases left in between. The CDR3 loop spans 14 amino acids. CDR3 nucleotide sequence: TGTGCCAGCAGTTTAATGACTCCCAGGGAGCCCCAGCATTTT. It encodes CASSLMTPREPQHF. Combining the CDR3 with reference TRBV28 and TRBJ1-5 gives the whole variable domain DVKVTQSSRYLVKRTGEKVFLECVQDMDHENMFWYRQDPGLGLRLIYFSYDVKMKEKGDIPEGYSVSREKKERFSLILESASTNQTSMYLCASSLMTPREPQHFGDGTRLSIL.

This clonotype was recorded a few times. The V and J genes are TRBV19 and TRBJ2-3; D is possibly TRBD1 or TRBD2 (5 bases each). V was trimmed by 4 bases and J by 2 bases, leaving 19 bases between them. Germline V gene sequence: CDR1 LNHDA, CDR2 SQIVND (reference sequence). The CDR3 runs to 17 residues. The CDR3 region is CASSTRGAFILTDTQYF. CDR3 bases: TGTGCCAGTAGTACGAGAGGGGCTTTCATCCTCACAGATACGCAGTATTTT.

This clonotype was seen only a few times. The chain has TRBV29-1 and TRBJ1-1; no firm D call. CDR3 length equals 12 residues. V was shortened by 7 bases and J by 11 bases, with 20 bases between the two germline ends. Per the germline V gene, CDR1 is SQVTM and CDR2 is ANQGSEA. In DNA, the CDR3 is TGCAGCGCCCAAGGAGGTCGAGATACGGCTTTCTTT. Its translation is CSAQGGRDTAFF.

The chain links TRBV28 to TRBJ1-2; 7 nucleotides line up with TRBD1. CDR3 size: 13 residues. CDR1 and CDR2 (germline): MDHEN, SYDVKM. J lost 3 bases, V lost 5 bases, and 3 bases had no gene match. The CDR3 protein is CASSEDRDYGYTF. CDR3 bases: TGTGCCAGCAGTGAAGACAGGGACTATGGCTACACCTTC.

The sample holds many counts of this clonotype. This chain links TRBV7-9 with TRBJ1-6; TRBD1 agrees at 9 bases. Germline CDR1 SEHNR, CDR2 FQNEAQ (reference sequence). This CDR3 comprises 15 residues. J was trimmed by 9 bases and V by 5 bases; bases with no gene match: 8. The CDR3 sequence is CASSGRQGVISPLHF. The CDR3 DNA is TGTGCCAGCAGCGGCAGACAGGGGGTAATTTCACCCCTCCACTTT.

This clonotype was seen many times. This chain joins TRBV7-7 and TRBJ2-3; TRBD1 aligns across 7 bases. Germline V lookup: CDR1 SSHAT, CDR2 FNYEAQ (reference sequence). V lost 6 bases and J lost 1; bases outside the gene matches: 4. This CDR3 is 14 amino acids long. CDR3 sequence (DNA): TGTGCCAGCAGTTTCGGACAGGGCACAGATACGCAGTATTTT. Translating gives CASSFGQGTDTQYF.

There are many counts of this clonotype. The gene calls are TRBV28 and TRBJ1-5; no reliable D call. The CDR3 sequence is 14 residues long. V lost 2 bases and J lost 0, with 5 bases in between. Germline lookup yields CDR1 MDHEN and CDR2 SYDVKM. The CDR3 DNA reads TGTGCCAGCAGTTTAAATGATAGCAATCAGCCCCAGCATTTT. Translation: CASSLNDSNQPQHF.

CDR3 amino acids: CASSRPDRVNRSYEQYV. The CDR3 coding sequence is TGCGCCAGCAGTCGGCCGGACAGGGTAAACCGGTCCTACGAGCAGTACGTC. The V call is TRBV23-1, the J call TRBJ2-7; 8 positions agree with TRBD1. TRBV23-1 carries the ORF label, with uncertain function. Trimming removed 4 bases from V and 1 base from J; junction bases left unmatched: 12. The CDR3 covers 17 residues.

This clonotype showed up many times. The V and J genes are TRBV15 and TRBJ2-7; TRBD1 is a possible D gene (5 bases). This CDR3 spans 14 amino acids. CDR1 and CDR2 from the germline V gene are LNHNV and YYDKDF (reference sequence). V dropped 0 bases and J dropped 5 bases, with 11 bases sitting between them. CDR3 region: CATSRDVGVHEQYV. The CDR3 bases are TGTGCCACCAGCAGAGATGTAGGGGTGCACGAGCAGTACGTC.

The chain uses TRBV28 and TRBJ1-1; no definite D call. Germline V CDR1 and CDR2: MDHEN, SYDVKM. This CDR3 has 11 amino acids. The germline V and J ends were trimmed by 3 bases and 3 bases, with 2 bases remaining between them. This CDR3 reads CASSFDTEAFF. CDR3 coding DNA: TGTGCCAGCAGTTTTGACACTGAAGCTTTCTTT.

This clonotype has ten or more counts. V gene TRBV11-2 combines with J gene TRBJ1-5; D is possibly TRBD1 (5 bases). V dropped 6 bases and J dropped 2 bases, with 14 bases sitting between them. This CDR3 has 15 residues. Germline lookup yields CDR1 SGHAT and CDR2 FQNNGV. CDR3 region: CASSRDPGGNQPQHF. The CDR3 DNA reads TGTGCCAGCAGTCGGGACCCGGGCGGCAATCAGCCCCAGCATTTT.